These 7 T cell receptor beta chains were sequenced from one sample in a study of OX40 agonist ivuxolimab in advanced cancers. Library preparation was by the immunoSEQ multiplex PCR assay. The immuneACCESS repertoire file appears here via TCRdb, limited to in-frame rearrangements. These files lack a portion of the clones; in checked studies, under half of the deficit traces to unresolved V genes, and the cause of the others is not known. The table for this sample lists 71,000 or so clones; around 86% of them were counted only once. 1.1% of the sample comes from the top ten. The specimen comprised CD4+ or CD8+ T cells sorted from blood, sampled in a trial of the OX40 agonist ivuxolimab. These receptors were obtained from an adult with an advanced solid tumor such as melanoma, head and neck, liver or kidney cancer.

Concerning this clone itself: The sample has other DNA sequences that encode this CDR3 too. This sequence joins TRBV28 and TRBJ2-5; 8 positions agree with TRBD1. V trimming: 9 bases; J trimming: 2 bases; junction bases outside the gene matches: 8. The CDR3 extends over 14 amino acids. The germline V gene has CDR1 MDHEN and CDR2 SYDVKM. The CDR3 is CASSTTGAQETQYF. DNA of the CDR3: TGTGCCAGTAGCACGACAGGGGCGCAAGAGACCCAGTACTTC.

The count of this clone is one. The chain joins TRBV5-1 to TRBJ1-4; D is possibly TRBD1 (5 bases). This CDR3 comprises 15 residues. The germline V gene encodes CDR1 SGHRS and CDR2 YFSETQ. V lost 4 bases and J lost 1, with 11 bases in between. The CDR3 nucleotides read TGCGCCAGCAGCCGGAGCGGGGGAACTAATGAAAAACTGTTTTTT. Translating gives CASSRSGGTNEKLFF.

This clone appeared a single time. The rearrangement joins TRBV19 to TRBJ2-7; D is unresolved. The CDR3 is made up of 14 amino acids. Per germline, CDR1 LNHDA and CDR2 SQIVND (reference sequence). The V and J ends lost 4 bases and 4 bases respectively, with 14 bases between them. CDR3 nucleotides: TGTGCCAGTAGTAGGTCAGGTCTCTCTTACGAGCAGTACTTC. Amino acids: CASSRSGLSYEQYF.

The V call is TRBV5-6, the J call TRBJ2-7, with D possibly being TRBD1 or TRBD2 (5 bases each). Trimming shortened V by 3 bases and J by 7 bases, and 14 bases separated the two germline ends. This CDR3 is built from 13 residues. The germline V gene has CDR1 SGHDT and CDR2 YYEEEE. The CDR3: CASSSGWPGEQYF. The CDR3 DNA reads TGTGCCAGCAGCTCAGGGTGGCCGGGGGAGCAGTACTTC.

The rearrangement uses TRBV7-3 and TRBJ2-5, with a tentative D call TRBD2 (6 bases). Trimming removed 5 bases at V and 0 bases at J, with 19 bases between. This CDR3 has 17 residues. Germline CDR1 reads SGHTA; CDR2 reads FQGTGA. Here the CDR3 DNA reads TGTGCCAGCAGCACCCCATCTCGCGGGGAGTACCAAGAGACCCAGTACTTC. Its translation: CASSTPSRGEYQETQYF.

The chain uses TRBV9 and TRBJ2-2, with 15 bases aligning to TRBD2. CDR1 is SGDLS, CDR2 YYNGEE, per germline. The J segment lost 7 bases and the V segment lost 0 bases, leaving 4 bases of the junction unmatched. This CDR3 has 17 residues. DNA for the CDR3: TGTGCCAGCAGCGTAGGGGGACTAGCGGGAGGAATCGGGGAGCTGTTTTTT. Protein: CASSVGGLAGGIGELFF.

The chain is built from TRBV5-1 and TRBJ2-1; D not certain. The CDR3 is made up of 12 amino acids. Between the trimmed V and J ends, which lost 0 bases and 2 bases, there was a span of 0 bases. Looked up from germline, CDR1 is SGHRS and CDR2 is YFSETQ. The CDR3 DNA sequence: TGCGCCAGCAGCTTGGCCTACAATGAGCAGTTCTTC. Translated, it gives CASSLAYNEQFF.